Below are 11 T cell receptor beta chains sequenced from a single sample in a study of response to subunit inactivated influenza vaccine. TCRdb redid the calling of the RT-PCR reads with MiXCR, one entry per CDR3 protein. The table has about 650,000 distinct CDR3 sequences, approximately 15% seen once. The specimen comprised PBMCs from blood, sampled roughly 15 days before vaccination. These receptors all stem from a man aged 50 to 60 who received an inactivated influenza vaccine.

This sequence joins TRBV4-2 and TRBJ2-3, with 12 bases lining up with TRBD2. Germline V lookup: CDR1 LGHNA, CDR2 YNFKEQ. The length of the CDR3 is 21 residues. V gave up 1 base and J gave up 9 bases; unmatched junction bases: 23. CDR3 sequence (DNA): TGTGCCAGCAGCCAAGGCCTCCAGACTAGCGGGGGTCCTACCTTCTCTGACACGCAGTATTTT. Protein sequence: CASSQGLQTSGGPTFSDTQYF.

This chain links TRBV5-1 with TRBJ1-1, with 10 bases that match TRBD1. The CDR3 is 15 amino acids. Trimming removed 1 base from V and 6 bases from J; junction bases left unmatched: 6. CDR1 and CDR2 (germline): SGHRS, YFSETQ. CDR3 in DNA: TGCGCCAGCAGCTTGACCGGGACAGGGGTTTCTGAAGCTTTCTTT. Translated: CASSLTGTGVSEAFF.

This clonotype came up a few times. The CDR3 nucleotides read TGTGCCAGCACCTTGGCTAGCGTCGATGAGCAGTTCTTC. This gives the protein CASTLASVDEQFF. This chain uses TRBV6-2 or TRBV6-3 with TRBJ2-1; a weak D match, TRBD2 (6 bases). The CDR3 runs 13 residues. Trimming cost V 7 bases and J 8 bases, with 15 bases left between them. Per germline, CDR1 MNHEY and CDR2 SVGEGT.

This clonotype was counted at least ten times. The chain has TRBV7-2 and TRBJ1-1; D is ambiguous. V lost 6 bases and J 4 bases, leaving 6 bases between the germline ends. Germline V gives CDR1 SGHTA, CDR2 FQGNSA. The CDR3 runs to 11 residues. CDR3 amino acids: CASRISTEAFF. CDR3 nucleotides: TGTGCCAGCAGGATCTCCACTGAAGCTTTCTTT.

The chain has TRBV12-3 or TRBV12-4 and TRBJ2-1, with TRBD1 matching 10 bases. CDR3 size: 15 residues. J gave up 9 bases and V 1 base, and 6 bases lay outside the gene matches. CDR3 nucleotides: TGTGCCAGCAGTTTAGGGACAGGGGGAATCGGTGAGCAGTTCTTC. Protein sequence: CASSLGTGGIGEQFF.

This clonotype was seen only a few times. The chain carries TRBV4-3 and TRBJ2-3, with 8 bases aligning to TRBD2. The CDR3 spans 17 residues. With 3 bases clipped from V and 3 bases from J, the junction kept 11 bases outside the gene matches. CDR1 is LGHNA and CDR2 is YSLEER in the germline V gene. Written as DNA, the CDR3 is TGCGCCAGCAGCCACAGCCTCCCGGGGGGGGGTACAGATACGCAGTATTTT. As protein: CASSHSLPGGGTDTQYF.

This chain joins TRBV6-1 and TRBJ2-5; D unresolved. Germline assignment: CDR1 MNHNS and CDR2 SASEGT. V lost 7 bases and J 0 bases, leaving 15 bases between the germline ends. The CDR3 is made up of 15 amino acids. The DNA for the CDR3 is TGTGCCAGCACCTCTAAAGGGCAGTACCAAGAGACCCAGTACTTC. Protein: CASTSKGQYQETQYF.

This clonotype has just a few counts. The gene calls are TRBV5-1 and TRBJ2-3; 7 nucleotides agree with TRBD2. The CDR3 is made up of 15 amino acids. The germline gives CDR1 SGHRS, CDR2 YFSETQ. Trimming cost V 0 bases and J 4 bases; bases outside gene matches: 5. The CDR3 DNA reads TGCGCCAGCAGCTTGGATACGGCGGGAGCAGATACGCAGTATTTT. Amino acid sequence: CASSLDTAGADTQYF.

This clonotype was counted between two and nine times. The chain recombines TRBV27 with TRBJ1-5; a weak D match, TRBD1 (5 bases). CDR3 length: 15 amino acids. Looked up from germline, CDR1 is MNHEY and CDR2 is SMNVEV (reference sequence). The germline V and J ends were trimmed by 3 bases and 2 bases, with 11 bases remaining between them. The CDR3 spells CASSFVRGGNQPQHF. CDR3 bases: TGTGCCAGCAGTTTTGTCCGGGGCGGCAATCAGCCCCAGCATTTT.

The chain combines TRBV7-8 with TRBJ1-5; D is ambiguous. In germline, CDR1 is SGHVS, CDR2 FQNEAQ. Trimming stripped 2 bases from V and 2 bases from J, with 16 bases between. The CDR3 runs 17 residues. The CDR3 bases are TGTGCCAGCAGCTTAAGATCTGTCCTGAATGGCAATCAGCCCCAGCATTTT. Amino acid sequence: CASSLRSVLNGNQPQHF.

In nucleotides, the CDR3 is TGTGCCACCTCTCGTGGGGTTTTCTACGAGCAGTACTTC. This translates into CATSRGVFYEQYF. The chain is built from TRBV2 and TRBJ2-7, with no clear D. Deletions cut 10 bases from V and 3 bases from J, with 16 bases between. Germline V CDR1 and CDR2: SNHLY, FYNNEI. This CDR3 is 13 amino acids long.